This T cell receptor (beta chain) was retrieved from a study of shared clonotypes between healthy human individuals. Using immunoSEQ multiplex PCR, the repertoire was profiled, and TCRdb retains in-frame clones only, with some absent. Here the sample spans about 660,000 clones, less than 85% being singletons. CDR3 size: 14 residues. V shed 7 bases and J 5 bases; nucleotides not matched to a gene: 6. Germline CDR1 is MNHNY and CDR2 is SVGAGI (reference sequence). The rearrangement joins TRBV6-6 to TRBJ1-1, with 11 bases that match TRBD1. The sequencing sample was made of memory CD4+ T cells sorted from blood. The subset: CD45RA-negative fraction. This sequence was found in a woman younger than 45 in good health. The DNA of the CDR3 is TGTGCCAGCAATCCCGGGACAGGGGGGACTGAAGCTTTCTTT. Translation: CASNPGTGGTEAFF.